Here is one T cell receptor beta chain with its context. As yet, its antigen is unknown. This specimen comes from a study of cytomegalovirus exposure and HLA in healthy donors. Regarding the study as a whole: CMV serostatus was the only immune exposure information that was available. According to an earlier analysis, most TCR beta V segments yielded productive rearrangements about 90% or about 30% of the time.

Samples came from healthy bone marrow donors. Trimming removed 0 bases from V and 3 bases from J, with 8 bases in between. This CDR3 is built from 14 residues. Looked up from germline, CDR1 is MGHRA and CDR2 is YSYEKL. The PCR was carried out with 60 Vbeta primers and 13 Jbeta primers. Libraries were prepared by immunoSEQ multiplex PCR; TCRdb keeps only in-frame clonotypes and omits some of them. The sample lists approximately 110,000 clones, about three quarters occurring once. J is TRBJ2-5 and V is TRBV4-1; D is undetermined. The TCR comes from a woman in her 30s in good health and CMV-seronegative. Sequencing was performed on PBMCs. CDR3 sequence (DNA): TGCGCCAGCAGCCAAGATTTCCGGGAAGAGACCCAGTACTTC. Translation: CASSQDFREETQYF.